The source of this TCR beta chain is a study of cytomegalovirus exposure and HLA in healthy donors. Overall study context: A previous analysis identified 90 million to 140 million unique TCR beta sequences derived from 180 million or so T cells.

Study results and caveats: Cytomegalovirus status was reportedly diagnosed by the classifier with high sensitivity and specificity. The listing of 150 to 200 TCR beta chains classed them as cytomegalovirus-associated.

This CDR3 has 13 residues. Germline V gene data show CDR1 as MGHRA and CDR2 as YSYEKL. As regards this clone: The antigen is undetermined. An end of the junction does not agree with germline; a read error may underlie this.

With 60 Vbeta and 13 Jbeta primers, the PCR was carried out. TCRdb's copy holds only in-frame clones and misses some; the assay was immunoSEQ multiplex PCR. Of roughly 120,000 clones in the sample, 81% were seen once. The sequencing sample was made of PBMCs. This sequence originates from a woman between 35 and 50 years old in good health and CMV-seronegative. The chain recombines TRBV4-1 with TRBJ2-1, with 11 nucleotides matching TRBD2. CDR3 bases: TGCGCCAGCAGCCAGCATAGCGGGAGGGAACCGGTCTTC. This translates into CASSQHSGREPVF.